Shown below are 22 T cell receptor beta chains from a single sample sequenced in a study of shared clonotypes between healthy human individuals. Repertoires were generated with immunoSEQ multiplex PCR, while TCRdb's copy carries only in-frame clones and drops some. The repertoire has 400,000 to 500,000 clones, 70% to 80% of them found once; the top ten carry 13%. Sequencing was done on a sample of PBMCs. Receptor source: a woman aged 40 to 50 in good health. Some clones in this sample may be carry-over from other donors' samples.

The chain carries TRBV2 and TRBJ2-1; 9 bases line up with TRBD2. The CDR3 length is 17 residues. The germline CDR1 and CDR2 sequences are SNHLY and FYNNEI. V shed 7 bases and J 2 bases; nucleotides not matched to a gene: 12. The CDR3 here is CASKAGGGYGTYNEQFF. As DNA, the CDR3 is TGTGCCAGCAAGGCGGGAGGGGGGTACGGAACCTACAATGAGCAGTTCTTC. The full variable domain, its missing parts supplied by reference TRBV2 and TRBJ2-1, is EPEVTQTPSHQVTQMGQEVILRCVPISNHLYFYWYRQILGQKVEFLVSFYNNEISEKSEIFDDQFSVERPDGSNFTLKIRSTKLEDSAMYFCASKAGGGYGTYNEQFFGPGTRLTVL.

This chain joins TRBV28 and TRBJ1-5; TRBD1 matches at 9 bases. The CDR3 consists of 18 residues. Germline trimming cut 7 bases from V and 1 base from J; bases unmatched to any gene: 14. CDR1 is MDHEN and CDR2 is SYDVKM in the germline V gene. CDR3 sequence: CASTWNRGRGGSNQPQHF. The CDR3 DNA is TGTGCCAGCACATGGAACAGGGGGCGCGGGGGGAGCAATCAGCCCCAGCATTTT. Drawing the rest from reference TRBV28 and TRBJ1-5, the complete variable domain is DVKVTQSSRYLVKRTGEKVFLECVQDMDHENMFWYRQDPGLGLRLIYFSYDVKMKEKGDIPEGYSVSREKKERFSLILESASTNQTSMYLCASTWNRGRGGSNQPQHFGDGTRLSIL.

In this sample, this clone turned up once. This chain links TRBV28 with TRBJ2-1, with TRBD2 matching 8 bases. V shed 3 bases, J shed 10 bases, and the junction held 5 bases outside the gene matches. This CDR3 is 13 amino acids long. Germline V gene lookup returns CDR1 MDHEN and CDR2 SYDVKM. The chain's CDR3 is CASSFPGGREQFF. The CDR3 DNA is TGTGCCAGCAGTTTTCCCGGCGGGAGGGAGCAGTTCTTC.

This chain joins TRBV6-6 and TRBJ1-5, with TRBD1 matching over 7 bases. With 5 bases clipped from V and 7 bases from J, the junction kept 8 bases outside the gene matches. The CDR3 is 14 residues long. Germline CDR1 and CDR2: MNHNY and SVGAGI (reference sequence). The CDR3 sequence: CASSPYTGEQPQHF. CDR3 in DNA: TGTGCCAGCAGTCCTTATACAGGGGAGCAGCCCCAGCATTTT.

The V call is TRBV30, the J call TRBJ1-1; D remains ambiguous. The CDR3 consists of 15 residues. Germline CDR1 is GTSNPN and CDR2 is SVGIG (reference sequence). Trimming took 2 bases from V and 1 from J, leaving 14 bases between them. This CDR3 is CAWSLPGDQNTEAFF. The CDR3 DNA reads TGTGCCTGGAGTTTACCGGGAGACCAGAACACTGAAGCTTTCTTT. Complete variable domain (other parts from reference TRBV30 and TRBJ1-1): SQTIHQWPATLVQPVGSPLSLECTVEGTSNPNLYWYRQAAGRGLQLLFYSVGIGQISSEVPQNLSASRPQDRQFILSSKKLLLSDSGFYLCAWSLPGDQNTEAFFGQGTRLTVV.

In its sample, this clone was seen once. The chain links TRBV2 to TRBJ2-3; maybe TRBD2 (5 bases). Trimming removed 3 bases from V and 6 bases from J, with 10 bases in between. Germline V CDR1 and CDR2: SNHLY, FYNNEI. The CDR3 sequence is 13 residues long. CDR3 bases: TGTGCCAGCAGTGATCAGAGGGCGGATACGCAGTATTTT. The encoded protein is CASSDQRADTQYF.

This clone appeared a few times. The rearrangement uses TRBV6-1 and TRBJ2-3, with 7 bases that match TRBD1. Germline loops: CDR1 MNHNS, CDR2 SASEGT. J gave up 2 bases and V 6 bases, and 5 bases lay outside the gene matches. This CDR3 comprises 14 residues. The CDR3 DNA reads as TGTGCCAGCAGGTCGACAGGGAACACAGATACGCAGTATTTT. It is translated as CASRSTGNTDTQYF.

This clone was found a few times. This chain joins TRBV5-1 and TRBJ2-5; the match to TRBD2 covers 9 bases. The J call may be faulty, since TRBJ2-7 better matches the DNA end. The length of the CDR3 is 14 residues. In germline, CDR1 is SGHRS, CDR2 YFSETQ. In DNA, the CDR3 is TGCGCCAGCAGCTTAAGCGGGAGGATTAACGAGCAGTACTTC. Amino acids: CASSLSGRINEQYF.

V is TRBV27 and J is TRBJ2-5; 7 nucleotides agree with TRBD1. Germline CDR1 is MNHEY and CDR2 is SMNVEV (reference sequence). The ends lost 2 bases at V and 4 bases at J; junction bases unmatched: 7. This CDR3 is 15 amino acids long. CDR3 DNA: TGTGCCAGCAGTTTAGGGACAGTTAGGGGAGAGACCCAGTACTTC. As protein: CASSLGTVRGETQYF.

The V gene is TRBV19, the J gene TRBJ2-1, with TRBD2 matching over 10 bases. The CDR3 is 15 residues long. Per the germline V gene, CDR1 is LNHDA and CDR2 is SQIVND (reference sequence). Unmatched junction bases numbered 5, after V lost 2 bases and J lost 7 bases. In nucleotides, the CDR3 is TGTGCCAGTAGTATATCCGGGACTAGCGTTAATGAGCAGTTCTTC. Residues: CASSISGTSVNEQFF.

The chain couples TRBV7-9 to TRBJ1-5; possibly TRBD1 for D (5 bases). This CDR3 is 12 amino acids long. Trimming took 10 bases from V and 1 from J, leaving 8 bases between them. Germline V gene data show CDR1 as SEHNR and CDR2 as FQNEAQ (reference sequence). CDR3 DNA sequence: TGTGCCAAAAGGGACAGCAATCAGCCCCAGCATTTT. Encoded protein: CAKRDSNQPQHF.

The chain couples TRBV21-1 to TRBJ2-3; TRBD2, the table's D call, was not compared with the DNA. TRBV21-1 is deemed a pseudogene. The CDR3 length is 15 residues. The CDR3 protein is CASSKEGTCTDTQYF. CDR3 sequence (DNA): TGTGCCAGCAGCAAAGAAGGGACTTGCACAGATACGCAGTATTTT.

V and J are TRBV7-9 and TRBJ1-4; 7 nucleotides align to TRBD1. The CDR3 covers 15 residues. J lost 5 bases, V lost 6 bases, and 9 bases had no gene match. Germline loops: CDR1 SEHNR, CDR2 FQNEAQ (reference sequence). In nucleotides, the CDR3 is TGTGCCAGCAGGTTACGTTCAGGGGGGAATGAAAAACTGTTTTTT. Protein sequence: CASRLRSGGNEKLFF.

This clone has a handful of counts. This chain links TRBV18 with TRBJ1-1; D not certain. V gave up 4 bases and J gave up 4 bases, with 10 bases separating them. CDR3 length: 13 amino acids. Per the germline V gene, CDR1 is KGHSH and CDR2 is LQKENI. The CDR3: CASSRYPGTEAFF. The DNA of the CDR3 is TGTGCCAGCTCACGCTACCCCGGCACTGAAGCTTTCTTT.

This clone appeared a few times. V gene TRBV27 combines with J gene TRBJ1-2, with 9 bases identical to TRBD1. Per germline, CDR1 MNHEY and CDR2 SMNVEV (reference sequence). This CDR3 comprises 13 residues. V lost 4 bases and J lost 8; bases outside the gene matches: 5. CDR3 protein: CASSYRGLGGYTF. The CDR3 DNA follows: TGTGCCAGCAGTTACAGGGGGCTCGGAGGCTACACCTTC.

Comment on this clone: Other nucleotide sequences in the sample specify the same CDR3. This sequence joins TRBV20-1 and TRBJ2-3; D is unclear. The CDR3 spans 11 residues. CDR1 is DFQATT, CDR2 SNEGSKA, per germline (reference sequence). V was trimmed by 1 base and J by 6 bases, leaving 5 bases between them. DNA of the CDR3: TGCAGTGCTAGAGTGGCGGATACGCAGTATTTT. Its protein is CSARVADTQYF.

The genes are TRBV7-9 and TRBJ2-1; D remains ambiguous. In germline, CDR1 is SEHNR, CDR2 FQNEAQ (reference sequence). The CDR3 length is 12 residues. V lost 2 bases and J lost 8, with 7 bases in between. The CDR3 loop reads CASSLSGDEQFF. The CDR3 bases are TGTGCCAGCAGCTTAAGTGGTGATGAGCAGTTCTTC.

This clone was observed a handful of times. The chain combines TRBV5-1 with TRBJ1-4; D ambiguous. Per the germline V gene, CDR1 is SGHRS and CDR2 is YFSETQ. The CDR3 contains 14 residues. V dropped 3 bases and J dropped 6 bases, with 12 bases sitting between them. CDR3 nucleotide sequence: TGCGCCAGCAGCTGGAAGGGTCCGGATGAAAAACTGTTTTTT. Amino acids: CASSWKGPDEKLFF.

The chain is built from TRBV27 and TRBJ1-5; possibly TRBD1 for D (5 bases). Per germline, CDR1 MNHEY and CDR2 SMNVEV (reference sequence). Between the trimmed V and J ends, which lost 6 bases and 6 bases, there was a span of 15 bases. The length of the CDR3 is 14 residues. CDR3 coding DNA: TGTGCCAGCAGCCGGGACCTTGCGGTTCAGCCCCAGCATTTT. Its translation: CASSRDLAVQPQHF.

As to this clone: The same CDR3 is also encoded by other DNA sequences in this sample. This chain links TRBV19 with TRBJ1-1, with 7 bases matching TRBD1. V shed 3 bases and J 4 bases; nucleotides not matched to a gene: 2. The CDR3 has 13 residues. The V gene's germline CDR1 is LNHDA and CDR2 SQIVND (reference sequence). In DNA, the CDR3 is TGTGCCAGTAGTATTCAGGGGGGCACTGAAGCTTTCTTT. It is translated as CASSIQGGTEAFF.

On this clone: A clone one base away is much larger, so this may be a read error. This sequence joins TRBV27 and TRBJ1-5; the match to TRBD1 covers 7 bases. The junction had 8 bases not matched to a gene; V was cut back by 6 bases and J by 6 bases. CDR3 length: 14 amino acids. CDR1 MNHEY and CDR2 SMNVEV come from the germline V gene (reference sequence). The CDR3 DNA sequence: TGTGCCAGCAGAGTCAGGGGGGAATGTCAGCCCCAGCATTTT. Translated: CASRVRGECQPQHF.

This clone was picked up a small number of times. This sequence joins TRBV18 and TRBJ2-1; a weak D match, TRBD2 (5 bases). V lost 2 bases and J 5 bases, leaving 13 bases between the germline ends. The CDR3 has 15 amino acids. CDR1 and CDR2 (germline): KGHSH, LQKENI. CDR3 residues: CASSPGLAENNEQFF. In DNA form, the CDR3 reads TGTGCCAGCTCACCAGGGCTAGCAGAGAACAATGAGCAGTTCTTC.